These T cell receptor beta chains were read from a single sample in a study of T-cell memory formation after mild COVID-19. TCRdb recomputed calls from the 5' RACE reads with MiXCR, one row per CDR3 protein. Of about 320,000 distinct CDR3 sequences listed, roughly an eighth are singletons. Sequencing was done on a sample of PBMCs or a T cell subset sorted from them (not recorded which). The receptors stem from a man younger than 30 who had mild COVID-19 (a few samples of this study predate the infection). Cell type and time point are not known. The CDR3 runs from the conserved cysteine through the conserved F or W. A D gene is named only where the DNA matches it firmly. Clone size is shown for a subset of rows, as once, few, many or a class of expanded clone.

j_gene: TRBJ2-3; v_gene: TRBV4-1; len: 14; abundance: NA; d_gene: TRBD1; CDR3aa: CASSQIGQGDTQYF; CDR3nt: TGCGCCAGCAGCCAGATAGGACAGGGGGATACGCAGTATTTT
j_gene: TRBJ1-5; v_gene: TRBV12-3/TRBV12-4; len: 14; abundance: few; d_gene: TRBD1; CDR3aa: CASRSGQGIQPQHF; CDR3nt: TGTGCCAGCAGGTCGGGACAGGGTATTCAGCCCCAGCATTTT
j_gene: TRBJ2-1; v_gene: TRBV5-1; len: 12; abundance: many; d_gene: NA; CDR3aa: CASSLGDNEQFF; CDR3nt: TGTGCCAGCAGCTTAGGGGACAATGAGCAGTTCTTC
j_gene: TRBJ2-3; v_gene: TRBV7-2; len: 15; abundance: many; d_gene: NA; CDR3aa: CASRDPSVRGDTQYF; CDR3nt: TGTGCCAGCAGAGACCCGTCCGTGCGGGGTGATACGCAGTATTTT
j_gene: TRBJ1-1; v_gene: TRBV29-1; len: 13; abundance: many; d_gene: TRBD1; CDR3aa: CSVVTGRSTEAFF; CDR3nt: TGCAGCGTTGTGACAGGGAGAAGTACTGAAGCTTTCTTT
j_gene: TRBJ2-3; v_gene: TRBV12-3/TRBV12-4; len: 17; abundance: few; d_gene: TRBD2; CDR3aa: CASSLVTSGVSTDTQYF; CDR3nt: TGTGCCAGCAGTTTAGTGACTAGCGGGGTTAGCACAGATACGCAGTATTTT
j_gene: TRBJ2-3; v_gene: TRBV7-9; len: 15; abundance: NA; d_gene: TRBD1; CDR3aa: CASSLGQGYTDTQYF; CDR3nt: TGTGCCAGCAGCTTAGGACAGGGGTACACAGATACGCAGTATTTT
j_gene: TRBJ2-2; v_gene: TRBV19; len: 14; abundance: NA; d_gene: TRBD1; CDR3aa: CASSDRAVTGELFF; CDR3nt: TGTGCCAGTTCGGACAGGGCGGTGACCGGGGAGCTGTTTTTT
j_gene: TRBJ1-2; v_gene: TRBV7-9; len: 16; abundance: few; d_gene: NA; CDR3aa: CAIQAPDRSELYGYTF; CDR3nt: TGTGCCATTCAAGCCCCAGACAGATCCGAACTCTATGGCTACACCTTC
j_gene: TRBJ2-1; v_gene: TRBV10-3; len: 14; abundance: few; d_gene: NA; CDR3aa: CAIGSSKKGGEQFF; CDR3nt: TGTGCCATCGGTTCGAGTAAGAAGGGTGGTGAGCAGTTCTTC